This T cell receptor (beta chain) stems from a study of CD8 T cells in Susac syndrome. General observations from the study: Acknowledgment was made by the study that its TCR sequencing and HLA analysis involved a relatively small number of individuals.

RNA amounts of about 0.5 to 1 ug underwent reverse transcription with random hexamers. Amplification of TCR beta CDR3 used immunoSEQ multiplex PCR across 54 Vbeta and 13 Jbeta. TCRdb reprocessed the immunoSEQ multiplex PCR reads via MiXCR and lists one record per CDR3 protein. The sample carries some 170,000 distinct CDR3 sequences, approximately 94% recorded once. From blood CD8+ and CD4+ T cells, the TCR beta chain was sequenced. Germline-derived CDR1 and CDR2 are SGHRS and YFSETQ. The CDR3 loop spans 14 amino acids. The V and J ends lost 0 bases and 3 bases respectively, with 10 bases between them. This clonotype was seen a single time. What it binds is not known.

The chain carries TRBV5-1 and TRBJ2-7; D remains unclear. Sequencing was performed on CD4+ T cells from PBMCs. This clonotype was obtained from a human donor with multiple sclerosis. The CDR3 DNA sequence: TGCGCCAGCAGCTTGGACTTTACATACTACGAGCAGTACTTC. Residues: CASSLDFTYYEQYF.